This entry lists 27 T cell receptor beta chains sequenced from one sample in a study of T-cell memory formation after mild COVID-19. Via MiXCR, TCRdb re-called the 5' RACE reads, giving one row per CDR3 protein. The sample carries 110,000 or so distinct CDR3 sequences, 22% recorded once. Specimen: PBMCs or a T cell subset sorted from them (not recorded which). Receptors were obtained from a man aged 18-30 years who had mild COVID-19 (a few samples of this study predate the infection). Cell type and time point are not known.

This chain uses TRBV20-1 with TRBJ2-7; TRBD2 aligns across 7 bases. V shed 4 bases and J 0 bases; nucleotides not matched to a gene: 3. Germline assignment: CDR1 DFQATT and CDR2 SNEGSKA (reference sequence). The CDR3 totals 13 residues. The DNA of the CDR3 is TGCAGTGCTATGGGGGGGAGCTCCTACGAGCAGTACTTC. It yields the protein CSAMGGSSYEQYF.

The chain is built from TRBV4-3 and TRBJ1-1, with D unresolved. Germline V gene lookup returns CDR1 LGHNA and CDR2 YSLEER. Trimming shortened V by 0 bases and J by 1 base, and 6 bases separated the two germline ends. The CDR3 is 14 residues long. The CDR3 region is CASSQELGNTEAFF. CDR3 nucleotide sequence: TGCGCCAGCAGCCAAGAGTTGGGGAACACTGAAGCTTTCTTT.

The gene calls are TRBV4-2 and TRBJ1-3, with no clear D. The CDR3 is 15 amino acids. Looked up from germline, CDR1 is LGHNA and CDR2 is YNFKEQ. The V end lost 0 bases, the J end lost 3 bases, and 9 bases lay between the germline ends. CDR3: CASSQDRGNGNTIYF. DNA for the CDR3: TGTGCCAGCAGCCAAGATCGGGGAAATGGAAACACCATATATTTT.

The chain has TRBV10-3 and TRBJ2-7; D is possibly TRBD1 (6 bases). CDR3 length: 13 amino acids. The V gene's germline CDR1 is ENHRY and CDR2 SYGVKD. Trimming shortened V by 5 bases and J by 6 bases, and 14 bases separated the two germline ends. CDR3: CAISPGQPREQYF. The CDR3 nucleotides read TGTGCCATCAGTCCGGGACAACCTCGCGAGCAGTACTTC.

This clonotype was detected a few times. The rearrangement joins TRBV24-1 to TRBJ2-1, with 10 bases that match TRBD1. CDR3 size: 20 residues. Germline V gene sequence: CDR1 KGHDR, CDR2 SFDVKD. V shed 4 bases, J shed 0 bases, and the junction held 14 bases outside the gene matches. CDR3 in amino acids: CATSDPKPGQGQVSYNEQFF. The DNA of the CDR3 is TGTGCCACCAGTGACCCGAAGCCGGGACAGGGGCAAGTCTCCTACAATGAGCAGTTCTTC.

This clonotype was seen only a few times. J is TRBJ2-5 and V is TRBV7-8; possible D gene TRBD2, 6 bases. Germline loops: CDR1 SGHVS, CDR2 FQNEAQ. The ends were cut back, 2 bases at V and 1 base at J, with 11 bases in the middle. The CDR3 has 15 residues. The CDR3, as DNA: TGTGCCAGCAGCTTACAGAGCGGGCTCCAAGAGACCCAGTACTTC. It encodes CASSLQSGLQETQYF.

This clonotype showed up just a few times. J is TRBJ2-1 and V is TRBV2; TRBD2 aligns across 9 bases. The germline V gene encodes CDR1 SNHLY and CDR2 FYNNEI. V dropped 2 bases and J dropped 0; count of bases not matched to a gene: 14. The CDR3 sequence is 20 residues long. The CDR3 sequence is CASSEISWLAGRSSYNEQFF. The CDR3 nucleotides are TGTGCCAGCAGTGAAATCTCTTGGCTAGCGGGGAGGAGCTCCTACAATGAGCAGTTCTTC. Full variable domain (rest looked up from reference TRBV2 and TRBJ2-1): EPEVTQTPSHQVTQMGQEVILRCVPISNHLYFYWYRQILGQKVEFLVSFYNNEISEKSEIFDDQFSVERPDGSNFTLKIRSTKLEDSAMYFCASSEISWLAGRSSYNEQFFGPGTRLTVL.

The chain employs TRBV20-1 and TRBJ1-1; the match to TRBD1 covers 8 bases. V trimming: 3 bases; J trimming: 0 bases; junction bases outside the gene matches: 9. Germline lookup yields CDR1 DFQATT and CDR2 SNEGSKA (reference sequence). CDR3 size: 16 residues. The CDR3 loop reads CSARDYRGGMNTEAFF. The CDR3 DNA follows: TGCAGTGCTAGGGACTACAGGGGGGGAATGAACACTGAAGCTTTCTTT.

The chain has TRBV5-1 and TRBJ1-1; 7 bases line up with TRBD1. The germline CDR1 and CDR2 sequences are SGHRS and YFSETQ. The CDR3 totals 16 residues. J gave up 3 bases and V 2 bases, and 10 bases lay outside the gene matches. This CDR3 reads CASSLTGTVRYTEAFF. CDR3 nucleotides: TGCGCCAGCAGCTTAACCGGGACAGTGCGATACACTGAAGCTTTCTTT.

The chain combines TRBV4-1 with TRBJ1-4; 9 positions match TRBD1. Trimming cost V 2 bases and J 10 bases; bases outside gene matches: 8. The CDR3 totals 15 residues. CDR1 is MGHRA and CDR2 is YSYEKL in the germline V gene. The CDR3 loop is CASSQYDRGEGKLFF. The CDR3 DNA sequence: TGCGCCAGCAGCCAATACGACAGGGGGGAAGGAAAACTGTTTTTT.

This chain joins TRBV4-3 and TRBJ1-4; D is unresolved. Trimming pared 4 bases from V and 2 bases from J, leaving 8 bases between. The germline gives CDR1 LGHNA, CDR2 YSLEER. The CDR3 is made up of 14 amino acids. This chain's CDR3 is CASSLTDTNEKLFF. CDR3 in DNA: TGCGCCAGCAGCCTGACGGATACTAATGAAAAACTGTTTTTT.

This chain uses TRBV6-2 or TRBV6-3 with TRBJ2-6; the D is unclear. The CDR3 contains 16 residues. The V end lost 3 bases, the J end lost 2 bases, and 11 bases lay between the germline ends. From germline, CDR1 is MNHEY and CDR2 SVGEGT. DNA of the CDR3: TGTGCCAGCAGTTATTTTGCTGGGACTGGGGCCAACGTCCTGACTTTC. This codes for CASSYFAGTGANVLTF.

The chain has TRBV5-1 and TRBJ1-1, with D unclear. Germline assignment: CDR1 SGHRS and CDR2 YFSETQ. There are 14 residues in the CDR3. V shed 4 bases and J shed 0 bases, with 10 bases lying between them. In DNA, the CDR3 is TGCGCCAGCAGCCCCCTAGACATGAACACTGAAGCTTTCTTT. Its protein product is CASSPLDMNTEAFF.

J is TRBJ2-2 and V is TRBV4-1; no reliable D call. With 4 bases removed from V and 1 base from J, the gap between germline ends came to 7 bases. The CDR3 runs to 14 residues. Germline V CDR1 and CDR2: MGHRA, YSYEKL. This CDR3 is CASSPRMNTGELFF. The CDR3 nucleotides are TGCGCCAGCAGCCCGCGGATGAACACCGGGGAGCTGTTTTTT.

The chain joins TRBV5-4 to TRBJ2-1; the D is unclear. The CDR3 has 11 residues. CDR1 and CDR2 from the germline V gene are SGHNT and YYREEE (reference sequence). CDR3 amino acids: CATHSYNEQFF. Written as DNA, the CDR3 is TGTGCTACCCACTCCTACAATGAGCAGTTCTTC.

In this sample, this clonotype turned up many times. V is TRBV7-9 and J is TRBJ2-5; D unresolved. CDR1 and CDR2 from the germline V gene are SEHNR and FQNEAQ (reference sequence). V lost 5 bases to trimming and J lost 0 bases, with 13 bases between them. The length of the CDR3 is 15 residues. The CDR3 DNA reads as TGTGCCAGCAGCCCTAGAGGACGGAACCAAGAGACCCAGTACTTC. Its protein product is CASSPRGRNQETQYF.

The chain joins TRBV7-6 to TRBJ2-5, with 7 bases identical to TRBD2. The CDR3 covers 16 residues. Trimming took 1 base from V and 2 from J; bases not matched to a gene: 7. Germline V gives CDR1 SGHVS, CDR2 FNYEAQ. Here the CDR3 DNA reads TGTGCCAGCAGCTTAGTCGGCGGGGGAACGCAAGAGACCCAGTACTTC. Amino acid sequence: CASSLVGGGTQETQYF. Full variable domain (outside the CDR3, taken from reference TRBV7-6 and TRBJ2-5): GAGVSQSPRYKVTKRGQDVALRCDPISGHVSLYWYRQALGQGPEFLTYFNYEAQQDKSGLPNDRFSAERPEGSISTLTIQRTEQRDSAMYRCASSLVGGGTQETQYFGPGTRLLVL.

CDR3 loop: CATSHRGAPNEKLFF. CDR3 DNA: TGTGCCACCAGCCACCGGGGGGCTCCTAATGAAAAACTGTTTTTT. The chain uses TRBV15 and TRBJ1-4, with TRBD1 as a possible D gene (6 bases). V was cut by 5 bases and J by 3 bases, with 13 bases left in between. The CDR3 is made up of 15 amino acids. Germline V gene lookup returns CDR1 LNHNV and CDR2 YYDKDF (reference sequence). Supplemented by reference TRBV15 and TRBJ1-4, the full variable domain reads DAMVIQNPRYQVTQFGKPVTLSCSQTLNHNVMYWYQQKSSQAPKLLFHYYDKDFNNEADTPDNFQSRRPNTSFCFLDIRSPGLGDTAMYLCATSHRGAPNEKLFFGSGTQLSVL.

This clonotype was picked up a small number of times. The J gene is TRBJ1-1, the V gene TRBV9; no firm D call. V was cut by 3 bases and J by 7 bases, with 16 bases left in between. The V gene's germline CDR1 is SGDLS and CDR2 YYNGEE. The CDR3 covers 14 residues. CDR3 in DNA: TGTGCCAGCAGCGAAGTTCTCGTCCGGGGTGAAGCTTTCTTT. Amino acids: CASSEVLVRGEAFF.

A few counts support this clonotype. J is TRBJ2-6 and V is TRBV14, with D uncertain. This CDR3 has 15 residues. Germline V CDR1 and CDR2: SGHDN, FVKESK. V dropped 2 bases and J dropped 0 bases, with 5 bases sitting between them. For the CDR3, the DNA is TGTGCCAGCAGCCAACAGGTCTCTGGGGCCAACGTCCTGACTTTC. This gives the protein CASSQQVSGANVLTF.

This clonotype was detected a few times. J is TRBJ1-2 and V is TRBV7-2; D gene uncertain. Germline-derived CDR1 and CDR2 are SGHTA and FQGNSA. Trimming removed 7 bases at V and 10 bases at J, with 19 bases between. CDR3 size: 13 residues. CDR3 region: CASTPVEGLFYTF. Here the CDR3 DNA reads TGTGCCAGCACTCCAGTCGAAGGTTTGTTCTACACCTTC.

This clonotype appeared a few times. This sequence joins TRBV7-2 and TRBJ2-3; tentative D call: TRBD2 (6 bases). This CDR3 is 16 amino acids long. Germline CDR1 reads SGHTA; CDR2 reads FQGNSA. The V end was cut by 5 bases, the J end by 0 bases, with 15 bases between. DNA of the CDR3: TGTGCCAGCAGCCCTCAAATTGGGACTAGCACAGATACGCAGTATTTT. Amino acids: CASSPQIGTSTDTQYF.

In this sample, this clonotype turned up many times. This chain connects TRBV29-1 to TRBJ2-5, with TRBD1 matching 10 bases. CDR3 length: 15 residues. The V segment lost 3 bases and the J segment 3 bases; nucleotides outside the gene matches: 7. The germline V gene encodes CDR1 SQVTM and CDR2 ANQGSEA. For the CDR3, the DNA is TGCAGCGTTGAGCCTGAAGGGACAGGGGAAGAGACCCAGTACTTC. Translating it yields CSVEPEGTGEETQYF.

The V gene is TRBV20-1, the J gene TRBJ1-6; D possibly corresponds to TRBD1 (5 bases). The CDR3 is 17 amino acids. V was pared by 0 bases and J by 0 bases, with 12 bases between. The germline gives CDR1 DFQATT, CDR2 SNEGSKA (reference sequence). CDR3 in amino acids: CSARDRDPSSYNSPLHF. For the CDR3, the DNA is TGCAGTGCTAGAGATAGGGACCCGAGCTCCTATAATTCACCCCTCCACTTT.

V gene TRBV20-1 combines with J gene TRBJ2-7, with TRBD1 as a possible D gene (6 bases). CDR1 is DFQATT and CDR2 is SNEGSKA in the germline V gene (reference sequence). The ends were cut back, 3 bases at V and 5 bases at J, with 17 bases in the middle. The CDR3 spans 14 residues. CDR3 in DNA: TGCAGTGCTAGGAGATTAGGTGGGGGCGACGAGCAGTACGTC. It is translated as CSARRLGGGDEQYV.

In this sample, this clonotype turned up a few times. The chain has TRBV6-4 and TRBJ1-1; 7 bases match TRBD1. The CDR3 loop spans 14 amino acids. Germline V gives CDR1 MRHNA, CDR2 SNTAGT. V shed 4 bases and J 5 bases; nucleotides not matched to a gene: 7. CDR3 sequence (DNA): TGTGCCAGCAGTGTAGGGGCAGGGGGGACTGAAGCTTTCTTT. Its protein product is CASSVGAGGTEAFF.

The sample holds a few counts of this clonotype. The chain is built from TRBV12-3 or TRBV12-4 and TRBJ1-1; D remains unclear. The CDR3 length is 15 residues. V lost 2 bases and J lost 1, with 11 bases in between. In nucleotides, the CDR3 is TGTGCCAGCAGTTTATTAACCGGGCCGAACACTGAAGCTTTCTTT. Amino acid sequence: CASSLLTGPNTEAFF.